The 29 T cell receptor beta chains listed next were all sequenced from one sample in a study of cytomegalovirus exposure and HLA in healthy donors. Vbeta (60) and Jbeta (13) primers were used in the PCR. Profiled with immunoSEQ multiplex PCR; TCRdb holds only in-frame clones, not every one. The sample has about 190,000 clones; over 70% are singletons. The sequenced sample was PBMCs. The receptors come from a woman aged 18 to 35 in good health and CMV-seronegative.

The chain combines TRBV7-2 with TRBJ2-1; the match to TRBD2 covers 11 bases. This CDR3 has 16 residues. CDR1 is SGHTA, CDR2 FQGNSA, per germline. J gave up 9 bases and V 1 base, and 8 bases lay outside the gene matches. The CDR3 region is CASSLGFSGGAGEQFF. The CDR3 DNA reads as TGTGCCAGCAGCTTAGGGTTTAGCGGGGGGGCTGGTGAGCAGTTCTTC.

This chain links TRBV7-9 with TRBJ1-6; D uncertain. Germline CDR1 and CDR2: SEHNR and FQNEAQ (reference sequence). Trimming took 2 bases from V and 7 from J, leaving 12 bases between them. The CDR3 has 15 residues. The CDR3 region is CASSLLQARNSPLHF. CDR3 nucleotides: TGTGCCAGCAGCTTATTGCAGGCAAGGAATTCACCCCTCCACTTT.

The chain couples TRBV6-6 to TRBJ1-2; 9 bases align to TRBD1. V was pared by 7 bases and J by 6 bases, with 12 bases of the junction left unmatched. This CDR3 spans 15 amino acids. CDR1 and CDR2 (germline): MNHNY, SVGAGI (reference sequence). The CDR3 DNA reads TGTGCCAGCACTCACAGGAAACAGGGGGCCGATGGCTACACCTTC. This gives the protein CASTHRKQGADGYTF.

The genes are TRBV27 and TRBJ1-3; D may be TRBD1 (5 bases). The CDR3 spans 17 residues. V was shortened by 3 bases and J by 4 bases, with 19 bases between the two germline ends. CDR1 MNHEY and CDR2 SMNVEV come from the germline V gene (reference sequence). The CDR3 loop is CASSFDWKLGAGNTIYF. In DNA form, the CDR3 reads TGTGCCAGCAGTTTTGATTGGAAGTTAGGGGCAGGAAACACCATATATTTT.

The V call is TRBV2, the J call TRBJ1-6, with no clear D. Per the germline V gene, CDR1 is SNHLY and CDR2 is FYNNEI. Trimming removed 6 bases from V and 0 bases from J, with 12 bases in between. The CDR3 covers 16 residues. The CDR3 coding sequence is TGTGCCAGCAGCGCGAAACAGAGCTCCTATAATTCACCCCTCCACTTT. Translated: CASSAKQSSYNSPLHF.

V gene TRBV30 combines with J gene TRBJ2-5; perhaps TRBD1 as D (5 bases). There are 14 residues in the CDR3. Germline CDR1 is GTSNPN and CDR2 is SVGIG (reference sequence). V dropped 2 bases and J dropped 2 bases, with 12 bases sitting between them. CDR3 in DNA: TGTGCCTGGAGTACCGGACATATACAAGAGACCCAGTACTTC. Translating it yields CAWSTGHIQETQYF.

The J gene is TRBJ2-2, the V gene TRBV7-9, with 8 bases identical to TRBD2. The CDR3 consists of 16 residues. V shed 7 bases and J 6 bases; nucleotides not matched to a gene: 13. In germline, CDR1 is SEHNR, CDR2 FQNEAQ (reference sequence). Here the CDR3 DNA reads TGTGCCAGCACCCTGGCAGCGGGAGTCCGTCCCGGGGAGCTGTTTTTT. It specifies CASTLAAGVRPGELFF.

J is TRBJ1-2 and V is TRBV7-9; maybe TRBD1 (5 bases). This CDR3 has 14 amino acids. V was pared by 5 bases and J by 3 bases, with 13 bases between. CDR1 is SEHNR and CDR2 is FQNEAQ in the germline V gene (reference sequence). The CDR3 protein is CASSAPQGYYGYTF. In nucleotides, the CDR3 is TGTGCCAGCAGCGCCCCCCAGGGTTACTATGGCTACACCTTC.

The rearrangement uses TRBV27 and TRBJ2-7, with D possibly TRBD2 on 7 matching bases. Germline V gives CDR1 MNHEY, CDR2 SMNVEV (reference sequence). There are 14 residues in the CDR3. Trimming removed 4 bases at V and 3 bases at J, with 13 bases between. In DNA, the CDR3 is TGTGCCAGCAGTTGGGGGGGGCGGGTCTACGAGCAGTACTTC. Encoded protein: CASSWGGRVYEQYF.

This sequence joins TRBV4-3 and TRBJ2-3; a possible D gene is TRBD2 (7 bases). This CDR3 has 17 residues. V was shortened by 1 base and J by 0 bases, with 14 bases between the two germline ends. Germline assignment: CDR1 LGHNA and CDR2 YSLEER. The CDR3 spells CASSQGGGWSSTDTQYF. For the CDR3, the DNA is TGCGCCAGCAGCCAAGGGGGGGGCTGGTCTAGCACAGATACGCAGTATTTT.

The rearrangement links TRBV6-6 to TRBJ2-1; the D gene is possibly TRBD2 (6 bases). Trimming pared 1 base from V and 2 bases from J, leaving 9 bases between. Per germline, CDR1 MNHNY and CDR2 SVGAGI (reference sequence). CDR3 length: 15 residues. CDR3 sequence: CASSYYGGAYNEQFF. CDR3 nucleotides: TGTGCCAGCAGTTACTACGGGGGAGCCTACAATGAGCAGTTCTTC.

This clone was detected a few times. The J gene is TRBJ1-1, the V gene TRBV6-5; D gene uncertain. Germline V gene data show CDR1 as MNHEY and CDR2 as SVGAGI. The length of the CDR3 is 12 residues. V was shortened by 6 bases and J by 0 bases, with 5 bases between the two germline ends. In nucleotides, the CDR3 is TGTGCCAGCAGAACTATGAACACTGAAGCTTTCTTT. This gives the protein CASRTMNTEAFF.

The chain has TRBV5-6 and TRBJ1-1; 8 bases are shared with TRBD1. Trimming took 4 bases from V and 4 from J; bases not matched to a gene: 12. CDR1 and CDR2 (germline): SGHDT, YYEEEE. The CDR3 sequence is 16 residues long. The CDR3 DNA reads TGTGCCAGCAGCCCGCCAGGGGGCGTATATGGCACTGAAGCTTTCTTT. It specifies CASSPPGGVYGTEAFF.

The chain links TRBV27 to TRBJ2-7; 10 positions match TRBD1. The CDR3 is 14 residues long. Trimming cost V 4 bases and J 5 bases; bases outside gene matches: 5. The germline V gene encodes CDR1 MNHEY and CDR2 SMNVEV (reference sequence). The CDR3 DNA sequence: TGTGCCAGCAGTTCGGGACAGGGGATCCACGAGCAGTACTTC. This gives the protein CASSSGQGIHEQYF.

The rearrangement joins TRBV6-5 to TRBJ1-4, with 8 bases lining up with TRBD1. CDR1 and CDR2 (germline): MNHEY, SVGAGI. The CDR3 totals 14 residues. J gave up 7 bases and V 4 bases, and 5 bases lay outside the gene matches. The DNA for the CDR3 is TGTGCCAGCAGTTTCTCCGACAGGGGTGAAAAACTGTTTTTT. Translation: CASSFSDRGEKLFF.

V gene TRBV11-1 combines with J gene TRBJ2-5; 11 nucleotides match TRBD2. Trimming at V came to 0 bases and at J to 3 bases, leaving 0 bases not matched to a gene. The CDR3 length is 15 residues. Germline CDR1 SGHAT, CDR2 FQDESV (reference sequence). CDR3 loop: CASSLAGLAEETQYF. The CDR3 DNA is TGTGCCAGCAGCTTAGCGGGACTAGCGGAAGAGACCCAGTACTTC.

This clone has just one count. The rearrangement links TRBV5-1 to TRBJ1-1; TRBD1 matches at 7 bases. Germline CDR1 SGHRS, CDR2 YFSETQ. V shed 3 bases, J shed 2 bases, and the junction held 4 bases outside the gene matches. The CDR3 totals 14 residues. CDR3 amino acids: CASSYGTDNTEAFF. Written as DNA, the CDR3 is TGCGCCAGCAGCTATGGGACAGATAACACTGAAGCTTTCTTT.

The J gene is TRBJ2-7, the V gene TRBV28; TRBD1 aligns across 9 bases. Germline values: CDR1 MDHEN, CDR2 SYDVKM. Trimming took 6 bases from V and 4 from J; bases not matched to a gene: 10. The CDR3 runs 15 residues. The CDR3 region has the DNA TGTGCCAGCAGGCTAATACAGGGGGCTTTTTACGAGCAGTACTTC. As protein: CASRLIQGAFYEQYF.

The chain couples TRBV29-1 to TRBJ2-1; TRBD2 aligns across 9 bases. Looked up from germline, CDR1 is SQVTM and CDR2 is ANQGSEA. The CDR3 consists of 12 residues. Trimming removed 3 bases from V and 12 bases from J; junction bases left unmatched: 6. As DNA, the CDR3 is TGCAGCGTTGAGGTCGGCGGGGGGGCGCAGTTCTTC. Protein sequence: CSVEVGGGAQFF.

V and J are TRBV5-4 and TRBJ1-2; 7 nucleotides agree with TRBD1. Germline CDR1 and CDR2: SGHNT and YYREEE (reference sequence). CDR3 size: 16 residues. After removal of 0 bases from V and 7 bases from J, the junction contained 12 bases not matched to a gene. The chain's CDR3 is CASSLGDSDPSAGYTF. The CDR3 coding sequence is TGTGCCAGCAGCTTGGGGGACAGCGATCCCTCTGCTGGCTACACCTTC.

The genes are TRBV19 and TRBJ2-1; possible D gene TRBD2, 6 bases. The CDR3 extends over 15 amino acids. Per germline, CDR1 LNHDA and CDR2 SQIVND (reference sequence). Trimming pared 3 bases from V and 1 base from J, leaving 10 bases between. CDR3 bases: TGTGCCAGTAGTATTGGGCGGGAATCCTACAATGAGCAGTTCTTC. This codes for CASSIGRESYNEQFF.

The chain employs TRBV5-4 and TRBJ2-5; 10 nucleotides line up with TRBD2. This CDR3 spans 15 amino acids. J was trimmed by 4 bases and V by 0 bases; bases with no gene match: 3. CDR1 and CDR2 (germline): SGHNT, YYREEE (reference sequence). This CDR3 is CASSLVSSGGETQYF. The CDR3 region has the DNA TGTGCCAGCAGCTTGGTTTCTAGCGGGGGAGAGACCCAGTACTTC.

V usage is TRBV5-6 and J usage is TRBJ1-1; 7 bases line up with TRBD1. The CDR3 is made up of 15 amino acids. With V trimmed by 4 bases and J by 6 bases, 12 bases remained unmatched. The germline gives CDR1 SGHDT, CDR2 YYEEEE. CDR3 residues: CASSKVKIQGSEAFF. The CDR3, as DNA: TGTGCCAGCAGCAAAGTGAAAATACAGGGGTCTGAAGCTTTCTTT.

The genes are TRBV27 and TRBJ2-7; 8 bases agree with TRBD1. The CDR3 consists of 13 residues. The trim removed 3 bases at V and 3 bases at J, leaving 1 base unmatched. Germline assignment: CDR1 MNHEY and CDR2 SMNVEV (reference sequence). The CDR3 is CASSLGQDYEQYF. The CDR3, as DNA: TGTGCCAGCAGTTTGGGACAGGACTACGAGCAGTACTTC.

The chain employs TRBV12-1 and TRBJ1-4; the table's D call of TRBD1 was not tested on the DNA. TRBV12-1 is classified as a pseudogene. The CDR3 has 17 amino acids. For the CDR3, the DNA is TGTGCCAGCAGCCCGTCCCGGGACAGGGAGGCTAATGAAAAACTGTTTTTT. Amino acid sequence: CASSPSRDREANEKLFF.

The chain recombines TRBV30 with TRBJ1-1, with D uncertain. This CDR3 is 15 amino acids long. The V and J ends lost 2 bases and 1 base respectively, with 14 bases between them. Looked up from germline, CDR1 is GTSNPN and CDR2 is SVGIG (reference sequence). CDR3 sequence (DNA): TGTGCCTGGAGTTTCAGGCTCGGTGGGAACACTGAAGCTTTCTTT. Translation gives CAWSFRLGGNTEAFF. The full variable domain, completed using reference TRBV30 and TRBJ1-1, is SQTIHQWPATLVQPVGSPLSLECTVEGTSNPNLYWYRQAAGRGLQLLFYSVGIGQISSEVPQNLSASRPQDRQFILSSKKLLLSDSGFYLCAWSFRLGGNTEAFFGQGTRLTVV.

The J gene is TRBJ2-7, the V gene TRBV4-1; no definite D call. The length of the CDR3 is 13 residues. Germline CDR1 is MGHRA and CDR2 is YSYEKL. V lost 4 bases to trimming and J lost 2 bases, with 9 bases between them. CDR3 loop: CASSPFTAYEQYF. The CDR3 bases are TGCGCCAGCAGCCCTTTCACTGCCTACGAGCAGTACTTC.

V is TRBV27 and J is TRBJ2-2, with a tentative D call TRBD1 (6 bases). The CDR3 runs to 14 residues. V was shortened by 5 bases and J by 7 bases, with 14 bases between the two germline ends. Per the germline V gene, CDR1 is MNHEY and CDR2 is SMNVEV (reference sequence). CDR3 amino acids: CASSQGAGVGELFF. CDR3 nucleotides: TGTGCCAGCAGTCAAGGGGCAGGGGTCGGGGAGCTGTTTTTT.

V is TRBV6-1 and J is TRBJ2-3; D gene ambiguous. There are 16 residues in the CDR3. V shed 0 bases and J shed 2 bases, with 12 bases lying between them. Germline V gene data show CDR1 as MNHNS and CDR2 as SASEGT. The DNA of the CDR3 is TGTGCCAGCAGTGAAGCGCAAGATGCTATCACAGATACGCAGTATTTT. Translated: CASSEAQDAITDTQYF.